Below, 5 T cell receptor beta chains from the same sample are listed, as sequenced in a study of cytomegalovirus exposure and HLA in healthy donors. Primers for the PCR totalled 60 Vbeta and 13 Jbeta. Generated by immunoSEQ multiplex PCR, the TCRdb table keeps only in-frame clones and is missing some. The data show 150,000 to 200,000 clones, about three quarters seen once. Sequences were obtained from PBMCs. These receptors originate from a woman aged 40 to 50 in good health and CMV-seronegative.

In its sample, this clone was seen a few times. V and J are TRBV7-8 and TRBJ2-5, with 7 bases fitting TRBD2. The J call may not be correct, given that the DNA end is closer to TRBJ2-7. This CDR3 is 13 amino acids long. Germline V gene data show CDR1 as SGHVS and CDR2 as FQNEAQ. The DNA for the CDR3 is TGTGCCAGCAGGGGGACTATCGCCTACGAGCAGTACTTC. It translates to CASRGTIAYEQYF.

Note on this clone: A read error may account for a junction end that differs from germline. The chain recombines TRBV7-2 with TRBJ2-5, with 7 bases fitting TRBD1. The CDR3 runs to 15 residues. Germline CDR1 is SGHTA and CDR2 is FQGNSA. CDR3 bases: TGTGCCAGCAGTAGAGTGGGACAGAACCAGGAGACCCAGTACTTC. Residues: CASSRVGQNQETQYF.

The rearrangement uses TRBV18 and TRBJ2-4, with D maybe TRBD1 (6 bases). The CDR3 consists of 12 residues. CDR1 is KGHSH, CDR2 LQKENI, per germline. The V end was cut by 2 bases, the J end by 9 bases, with 8 bases between. CDR3 nucleotide sequence: TGTGCCAGCTCACCAACGGACAGCATTCAGTACTTC. Its translation: CASSPTDSIQYF.

The genes are TRBV15 and TRBJ1-4, with D maybe TRBD1 (5 bases). Between the trimmed V and J ends, which lost 2 bases and 8 bases, there was a span of 15 bases. This CDR3 contains 15 residues. Germline V gene data show CDR1 as LNHNV and CDR2 as YYDKDF (reference sequence). The CDR3 DNA reads as TGTGCCACCAGCAGATCGACAGACGGGTGGGAAAAACTGTTTTTT. Translating it yields CATSRSTDGWEKLFF.

V gene TRBV30 combines with J gene TRBJ2-1; D might be TRBD2 (5 bases). V was cut by 0 bases and J by 8 bases, with 23 bases left in between. Per germline, CDR1 GTSNPN and CDR2 SVGIG (reference sequence). CDR3 size: 17 residues. The CDR3 bases are TGTGCCTGGAGTGTACCTCGTGGGAGAGCGAACTGGGATGAGCAGTTCTTC. This sequence encodes CAWSVPRGRANWDEQFF.